Sequencing of this TCR beta chain was carried out in a study of blood T cell repertoires in COVID-19. Background on the study: In each case, the material was cDNA or gDNA derived from T cells, B-cell-depleted T cells, or PBMCs.

V shed 4 bases, J shed 8 bases, and the junction held 7 bases outside the gene matches. The CDR3 has 13 residues. The data were produced by immunoSEQ multiplex PCR, yet TCRdb's version contains in-frame clones alone and is incomplete. The sample lists a few hundred thousand clones; 80% to 90% were seen once. Input material: PBMCs or T cells enriched from blood (not recorded which). This receptor was identified in a man younger than 45 who had recovered from COVID-19. The V gene is TRBV12-3 or TRBV12-4, the J gene TRBJ1-1; 7 bases are shared with TRBD1. In DNA form, the CDR3 reads TGTGCCAGCAGTTCAGGGGGGAGAGTAGAAGCTTTCTTT. This gives the protein CASSSGGRVEAFF.